Below, 15 T cell receptor beta chains from the same sample are listed, as sequenced in a study of T cell repertoires in cytomegalovirus infection. MiXCR, run by TCRdb on the reads, gives a single entry per CDR3 protein. The data contain around 94,000 distinct CDR3 sequences, about 17% of them singletons. Specimen: PBMCs. The origin of the receptors is a human donor in good health (CMV status not recorded). Some clones in this sample may be carry-over from other donors' samples.

This clonotype has just a few counts. The genes are TRBV28 and TRBJ2-7; D is unclear. The CDR3 sequence is 11 residues long. CDR1 and CDR2 (germline): MDHEN, SYDVKM. Deletions cut 2 bases from V and 9 bases from J, with 8 bases between. Here the CDR3 DNA reads TGTGCCAGCAGTTTACCTGGACGGCAGTACTTC. Protein product: CASSLPGRQYF.

This chain connects TRBV3-1 to TRBJ2-7, with D perhaps TRBD2 (6 bases). Germline V gene data show CDR1 as LGHDT and CDR2 as YNNKEL (reference sequence). This CDR3 spans 14 amino acids. V lost 1 base, J lost 4 bases, and 11 bases lay in between. The CDR3 is CASSQASGRYEQYF. The CDR3 DNA reads TGTGCCAGCAGCCAAGCGAGCGGGCGTTACGAGCAGTACTTC.

This clonotype was counted many times. The rearrangement joins TRBV7-2 to TRBJ2-7; TRBD2 aligns across 15 bases. Germline V CDR1 and CDR2: SGHTA, FQGNSA. Trimming cost V 5 bases and J 0 bases; bases outside gene matches: 17. The CDR3 loop spans 21 amino acids. The CDR3 bases are TGTGCCAGCAGCCAGAAACCGGGACTAGCGGGGGGCCGGGTGAGCTCCTACGAGCAGTACTTC. Translation gives CASSQKPGLAGGRVSSYEQYF.

There are many counts of this clonotype. The chain has TRBV5-1 and TRBJ2-7; D gene unclear. Germline V gene sequence: CDR1 SGHRS, CDR2 YFSETQ. The V end lost 4 bases, the J end lost 3 bases, and 17 bases lay between the germline ends. This CDR3 spans 15 amino acids. This CDR3 reads CASSAPDLHRYEQYF. DNA for the CDR3: TGCGCCAGCAGCGCTCCGGACCTACATCGCTACGAGCAGTACTTC.

The V call is TRBV10-3, the J call TRBJ2-1; 12 nucleotides match TRBD2. Germline CDR1 reads ENHRY; CDR2 reads SYGVKD. Unmatched junction bases numbered 5, after V lost 6 bases and J lost 8 bases. CDR3 length: 14 residues. The CDR3 here is CAISLAGGFDEQFF. CDR3 in DNA: TGTGCCATCAGCCTAGCGGGGGGGTTCGATGAGCAGTTCTTC.

This clonotype was picked up a small number of times. This chain joins TRBV29-1 and TRBJ2-5; D is undetermined. Trimming cost V 8 bases and J 2 bases, with 15 bases left between them. Germline loops: CDR1 SQVTM, CDR2 ANQGSEA. The CDR3 spans 13 residues. The CDR3 spells CSSRLWSQETQYF. CDR3 coding DNA: TGCAGCTCCCGTTTGTGGTCACAAGAGACCCAGTACTTC.

This clonotype was detected ten times or more. The chain is built from TRBV5-4 and TRBJ2-4; D uncertain. The CDR3 length is 16 residues. Germline CDR1 and CDR2: SGHNT and YYREEE (reference sequence). V lost 1 base and J lost 0, with 11 bases in between. CDR3 region: CASSLRRDLAKNIQYF. DNA for the CDR3: TGTGCCAGCAGCTTGAGACGAGATCTAGCCAAAAACATTCAGTACTTC.

This clonotype showed up just a few times. This chain links TRBV5-1 with TRBJ1-1, with 8 bases aligning to TRBD1. V gave up 4 bases and J gave up 1 base; unmatched junction bases: 3. The length of the CDR3 is 14 residues. CDR1 and CDR2 from the germline V gene are SGHRS and YFSETQ. CDR3 residues: CASSRQGPNTEAFF. CDR3 DNA: TGCGCCAGCAGCCGACAGGGGCCGAACACTGAAGCTTTCTTT.

This clonotype has only a few counts. J is TRBJ2-7 and V is TRBV30; 10 positions agree with TRBD1. The V and J ends lost 3 bases and 7 bases, in that order; junction bases with no gene match: 9. Looked up from germline, CDR1 is GTSNPN and CDR2 is SVGIG (reference sequence). The CDR3 covers 14 residues. The CDR3 loop is CAWSGDRGPREQYF. The CDR3 nucleotides are TGTGCCTGGAGCGGGGACAGGGGCCCGAGGGAGCAGTACTTC.

Points on this clonotype: Sequence at one end of the junction differs from germline and may be a read error. The V and J genes are TRBV6-5 and TRBJ2-6; D is possibly TRBD1 (5 bases). Germline CDR1 MNHEY, CDR2 SVGAGI. This CDR3 has 15 residues. CDR3 amino acids: CASGPLQAGANVLTF. The CDR3 DNA is TGTGCCAGCGGCCCCCTCCAGGCTGGGGCCAACGTCCTTACTTTC.

V gene TRBV28 combines with J gene TRBJ1-4; TRBD1 matches at 8 bases. The trim removed 2 bases at V and 7 bases at J, leaving 6 bases unmatched. CDR1 and CDR2 (germline): MDHEN, SYDVKM. The CDR3 covers 15 residues. CDR3: CASSLANRGSEKLFF. CDR3 bases: TGTGCCAGCAGTTTAGCTAACAGGGGGAGTGAAAAACTGTTTTTT. The entire variable domain, with the rest obtained from reference TRBV28 and TRBJ1-4, is as follows: DVKVTQSSRYLVKRTGEKVFLECVQDMDHENMFWYRQDPGLGLRLIYFSYDVKMKEKGDIPEGYSVSREKKERFSLILESASTNQTSMYLCASSLANRGSEKLFFGSGTQLSVL.

The chain is built from TRBV11-1 and TRBJ2-7; TRBD1 might be the D (8 bases). V gave up 5 bases and J gave up 5 bases, with 19 bases separating them. The germline V gene encodes CDR1 SGHAT and CDR2 FQDESV (reference sequence). This CDR3 has 15 residues. CDR3 DNA sequence: TGTGCCAGCAGCGGATACCAGGGGGCGGGAGACGAGCAGTACTTC. Amino acid sequence: CASSGYQGAGDEQYF.

This clonotype was observed a few times. V gene TRBV24-1 combines with J gene TRBJ2-5; D perhaps matches TRBD2 (6 bases). CDR3 length: 13 amino acids. Trimming shortened V by 7 bases and J by 2 bases, and 10 bases separated the two germline ends. CDR1 and CDR2 (germline): KGHDR, SFDVKD. CDR3 DNA sequence: TGTGCCACCAGCCGGGGGAGTCAAGAGACCCAGTACTTC. Translating it yields CATSRGSQETQYF.

In its sample, this clonotype was seen many times. V and J are TRBV5-6 and TRBJ1-1; 8 bases fit TRBD1. The CDR3 extends over 14 amino acids. V shed 4 bases and J 10 bases; nucleotides not matched to a gene: 12. Looked up from germline, CDR1 is SGHDT and CDR2 is YYEEEE. CDR3 loop: CASSPGTGGSTAFF. CDR3 bases: TGTGCCAGCAGCCCGGGAACAGGGGGATCGACAGCTTTCTTT. Looking up the rest from reference TRBV5-6 and TRBJ1-1 gives the full variable domain: DAGVTQSPTHLIKTRGQQVTLRCSPKSGHDTVSWYQQALGQGPQFIFQYYEEEERQRGNFPDRFSGHQFPNYSSELNVNALLLGDSALYLCASSPGTGGSTAFFGQGTRLTVV.

This clonotype was counted only a few times. V and J are TRBV5-4 and TRBJ1-6, with D uncertain. The CDR3 runs to 14 residues. Trimming took 2 bases from V and 10 from J, leaving 13 bases between them. The germline V gene has CDR1 SGHNT and CDR2 YYREEE (reference sequence). For the CDR3, the DNA is TGTGCCAGCAGCTTTGGGCAAAGCTTATCACCCCTCCACTTT. Amino acids: CASSFGQSLSPLHF.